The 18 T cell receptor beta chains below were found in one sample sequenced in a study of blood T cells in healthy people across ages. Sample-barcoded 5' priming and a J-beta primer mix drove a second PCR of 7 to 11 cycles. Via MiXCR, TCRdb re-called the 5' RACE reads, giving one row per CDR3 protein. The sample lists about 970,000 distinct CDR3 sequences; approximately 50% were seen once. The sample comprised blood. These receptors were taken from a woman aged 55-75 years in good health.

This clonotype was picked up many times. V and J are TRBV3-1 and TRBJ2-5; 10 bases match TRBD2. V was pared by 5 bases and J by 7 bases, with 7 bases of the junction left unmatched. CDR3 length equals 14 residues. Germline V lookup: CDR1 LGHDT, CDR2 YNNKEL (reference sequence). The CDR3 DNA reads TGTGCCAGCAGCAGACTAGCGGGCCAGGTGACCCAGTACTTC. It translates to CASSRLAGQVTQYF.

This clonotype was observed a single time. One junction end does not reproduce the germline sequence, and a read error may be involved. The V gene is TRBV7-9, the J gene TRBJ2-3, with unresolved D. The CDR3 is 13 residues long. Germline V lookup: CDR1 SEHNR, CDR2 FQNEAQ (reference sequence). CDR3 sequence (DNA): TGTGCCAGTAGCTCCGTAGGTAGAAATACGCAGTATTTT. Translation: CASSSVGRNTQYF.

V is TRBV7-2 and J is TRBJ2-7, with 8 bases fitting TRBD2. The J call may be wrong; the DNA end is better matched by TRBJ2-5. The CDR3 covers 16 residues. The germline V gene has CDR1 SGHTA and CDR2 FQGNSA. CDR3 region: CASSSDPTSVALTQYF. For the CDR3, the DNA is TGTGCCAGCAGCTCAGACCCGACTAGCGTAGCTTTGACCCAGTACTTC.

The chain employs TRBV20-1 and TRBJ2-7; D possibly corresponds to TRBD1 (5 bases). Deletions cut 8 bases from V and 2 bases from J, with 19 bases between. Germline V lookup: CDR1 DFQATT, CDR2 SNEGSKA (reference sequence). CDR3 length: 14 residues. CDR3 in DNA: TGCAGTCCGAGAAGGGTCAGGGTCCCCTACGAGCAGTACTTC. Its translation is CSPRRVRVPYEQYF.

The CDR3: CASSLIRRPQSYEQYF. As DNA, the CDR3 is TGTGCCAGCAGCTTAATAAGGAGGCCCCAATCCTACGAGCAGTACTTC. The V gene is TRBV13, the J gene TRBJ2-7, with D possibly matching TRBD2 (5 bases). The CDR3 has 16 residues. V lost 2 bases, J lost 1 base, and 15 bases lay in between. Germline values: CDR1 PRHDT, CDR2 FYEKMQ (reference sequence).

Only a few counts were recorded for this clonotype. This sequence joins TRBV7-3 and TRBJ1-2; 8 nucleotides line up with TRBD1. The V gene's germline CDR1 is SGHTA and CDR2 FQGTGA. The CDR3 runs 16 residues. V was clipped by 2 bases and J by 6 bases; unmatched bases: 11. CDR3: CASSLAATRGRDGYTF. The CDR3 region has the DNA TGTGCCAGCAGCTTAGCGGCTACCAGGGGGCGCGATGGCTACACCTTC.

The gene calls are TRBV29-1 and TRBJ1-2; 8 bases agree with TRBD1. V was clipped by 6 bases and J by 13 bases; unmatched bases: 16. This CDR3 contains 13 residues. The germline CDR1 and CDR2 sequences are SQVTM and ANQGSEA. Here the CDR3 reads CSVDSRDRSRPTF. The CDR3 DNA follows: TGCAGCGTCGACTCCCGGGACAGGTCCCGCCCCACCTTC.

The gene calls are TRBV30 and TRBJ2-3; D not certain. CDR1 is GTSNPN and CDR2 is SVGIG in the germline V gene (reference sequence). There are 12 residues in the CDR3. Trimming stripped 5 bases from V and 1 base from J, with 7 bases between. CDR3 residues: CAWDRGTDTQYF. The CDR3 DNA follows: TGTGCCTGGGATCGGGGCACAGATACGCAGTATTTT.

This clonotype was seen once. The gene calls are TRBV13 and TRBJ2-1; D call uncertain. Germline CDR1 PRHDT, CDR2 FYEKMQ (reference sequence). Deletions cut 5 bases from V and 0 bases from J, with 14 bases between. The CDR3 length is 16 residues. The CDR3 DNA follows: TGTGCCAGCAGCGAATTGAGACGGAGCTCCTACAATGAGCAGTTCTTC. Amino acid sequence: CASSELRRSSYNEQFF.

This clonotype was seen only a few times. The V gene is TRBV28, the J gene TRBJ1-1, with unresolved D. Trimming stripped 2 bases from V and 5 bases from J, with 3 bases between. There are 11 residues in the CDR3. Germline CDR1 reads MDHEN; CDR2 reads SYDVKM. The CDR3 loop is CASSLRTEAFF. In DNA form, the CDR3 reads TGTGCCAGCAGTTTACGGACTGAAGCTTTCTTT.

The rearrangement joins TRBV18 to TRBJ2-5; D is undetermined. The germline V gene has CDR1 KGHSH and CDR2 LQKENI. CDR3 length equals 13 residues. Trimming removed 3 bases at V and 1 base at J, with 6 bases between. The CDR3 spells CASSPPLQETQYF. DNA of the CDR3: TGTGCCAGCTCACCTCCTCTCCAAGAGACCCAGTACTTC.

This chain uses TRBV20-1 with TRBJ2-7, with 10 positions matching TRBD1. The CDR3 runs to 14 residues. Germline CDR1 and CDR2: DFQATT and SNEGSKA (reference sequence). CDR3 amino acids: CSVTGQGSSYEQYF. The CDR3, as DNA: TGCAGCGTCACGGGACAGGGGAGCTCCTACGAGCAGTACTTC.

CDR3 sequence: CASSPRQGNARNSYEQYF. As DNA, the CDR3 is TGTGCCAGCAGCCCTAGACAGGGAAATGCTCGGAACTCCTACGAGCAGTACTTC. The chain uses TRBV9 and TRBJ2-7, with 7 bases that match TRBD1. The CDR3 extends over 18 amino acids. The trim removed 4 bases at V and 0 bases at J, leaving 16 bases unmatched. The germline V gene has CDR1 SGDLS and CDR2 YYNGEE.

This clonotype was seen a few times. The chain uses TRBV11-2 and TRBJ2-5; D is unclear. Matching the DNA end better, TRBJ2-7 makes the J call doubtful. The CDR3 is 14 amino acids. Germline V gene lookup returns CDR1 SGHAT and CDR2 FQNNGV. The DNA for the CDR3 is TGTGCCAGCAGCTTAGAGGTCACCACCTACGAGCAGTACTTC. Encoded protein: CASSLEVTTYEQYF.

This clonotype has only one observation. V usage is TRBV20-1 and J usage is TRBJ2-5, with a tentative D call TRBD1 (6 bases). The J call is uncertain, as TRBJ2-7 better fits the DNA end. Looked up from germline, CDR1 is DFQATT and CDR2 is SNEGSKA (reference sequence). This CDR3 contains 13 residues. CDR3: CSARNRVNYEQYF. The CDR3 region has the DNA TGCAGTGCTAGAAACAGGGTTAACTACGAGCAGTACTTC.

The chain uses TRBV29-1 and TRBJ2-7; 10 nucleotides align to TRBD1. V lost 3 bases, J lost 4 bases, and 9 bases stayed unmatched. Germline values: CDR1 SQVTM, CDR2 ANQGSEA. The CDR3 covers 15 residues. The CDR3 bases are TGCAGCGTTGACGCAGATGACAGGGGGCTGTACGAGCAGTACTTC. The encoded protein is CSVDADDRGLYEQYF.

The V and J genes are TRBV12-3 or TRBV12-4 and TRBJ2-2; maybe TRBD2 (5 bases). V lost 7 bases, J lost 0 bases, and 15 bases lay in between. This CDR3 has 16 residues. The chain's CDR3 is CASTPLRGPNTGELFF. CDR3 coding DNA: TGTGCCAGCACCCCCCTGAGAGGGCCGAACACCGGGGAGCTGTTTTTT.

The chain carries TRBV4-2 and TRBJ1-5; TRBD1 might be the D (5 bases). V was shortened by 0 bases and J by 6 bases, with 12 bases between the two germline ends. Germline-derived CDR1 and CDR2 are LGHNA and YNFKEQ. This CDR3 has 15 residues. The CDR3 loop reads CASSQDIAGLQPQHF. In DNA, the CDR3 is TGTGCCAGCAGCCAAGATATAGCAGGGCTTCAGCCCCAGCATTTT.